This TCR beta chain was identified during a study of T cell repertoires in cytomegalovirus infection. CDR1 and CDR2 (germline): SEHNR, FQNEAQ (reference sequence). The V end was cut by 3 bases, the J end by 11 bases, with 20 bases between. CDR3 length: 15 amino acids. TCRdb ran MiXCR on the reads and lists one entry per CDR3 protein. In the table there are 150,000 to 200,000 distinct CDR3 sequences, approximately 15% of which are singletons. This clonotype was seen only a few times. The chain uses TRBV7-9 and TRBJ1-5, with D possibly matching TRBD1 (6 bases). The sample taken for sequencing was PBMCs. This receptor was identified in a human donor in good health (CMV status not recorded). Some clones in this sample may be carry-over from other donors' samples. The DNA for the CDR3 is TGTGCCAGCAGCTTCGAACAGGGCCTCAATCAAGCCCAGCATTTT. Its protein product is CASSFEQGLNQAQHF.